In its sample, the clone carrying this T cell receptor beta chain was seen a few times. Its specificity is not known. The entirety of the isolated RNA underwent reverse transcription, so expressed TCRB transcripts were sequenced. The repertoire was sequenced with immunoSEQ multiplex PCR; TCRdb's copy has only in-frame clones and lacks some. Here the sample spans approximately 260,000 clones, around 22% being singletons. These data are taken from a study of beta chain features in type 1 diabetes. The CDR3 has 14 amino acids. Germline V gene sequence: CDR1 SGHRS, CDR2 YFSETQ. The V end lost 0 bases, the J end lost 2 bases, and 9 bases lay between the germline ends. Points from the study as a whole: All four CD4+ subsets of Type 1 diabetes patients contained TCRB CDR3s that were moderately but significantly shorter.

The material sequenced was naive CD4+ T cells from blood. V and J are TRBV5-1 and TRBJ2-7; a weak D match, TRBD1 (5 bases). The sequence derives from a woman aged 30 to 39 with type 1 diabetes. The CDR3 reads CASSLAQTAYEQYF. Here the CDR3 DNA reads TGCGCCAGCAGCTTGGCCCAGACAGCCTACGAGCAGTACTTC.